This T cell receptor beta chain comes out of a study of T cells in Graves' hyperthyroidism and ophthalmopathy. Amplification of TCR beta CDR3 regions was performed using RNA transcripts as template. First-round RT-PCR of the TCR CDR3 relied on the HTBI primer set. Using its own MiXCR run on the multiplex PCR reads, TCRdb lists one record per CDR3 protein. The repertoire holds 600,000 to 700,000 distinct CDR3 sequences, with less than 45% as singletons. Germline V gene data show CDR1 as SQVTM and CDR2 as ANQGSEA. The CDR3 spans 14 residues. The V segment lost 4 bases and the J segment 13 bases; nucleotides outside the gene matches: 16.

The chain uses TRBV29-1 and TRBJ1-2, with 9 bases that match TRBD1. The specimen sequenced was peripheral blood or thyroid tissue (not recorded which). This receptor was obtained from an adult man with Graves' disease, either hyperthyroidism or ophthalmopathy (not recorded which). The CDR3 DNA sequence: TGCAGCGTTGCCAGGACAGGGGACGTAGCCCCGTCCACCTTC. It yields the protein CSVARTGDVAPSTF.